This T cell receptor beta chain appears in the sequencing data of a study of T cell responses to AZD1222 COVID-19 vaccine. Findings and caveats of the study: The CD4 TCRs associated with vaccination extended across spike and predominated at 160-218 and 743-854. Baseline seropositivity occurred in only six AZD1222 recipients. Clonal diversity was possibly underestimated, and the donors were mostly white British, with more females.

It was second doses at about 4 or about 12 weeks that were pooled. Data came from immunoSEQ multiplex PCR; TCRdb stores just in-frame clones and leaves some out. In the table there are roughly 150,000 clones, 92% of which are singletons. To note about this clone: Its antigen is still unknown.

This sequence originates from an adult who received the AZD1222 COVID-19 vaccine. Sequenced here: peripheral blood, sampled 28 days after the second AZD1222 dose.

CDR3: CASSRDRRTGVEKLFF. The CDR3 DNA is TGTGCCAGCTCACGGGACCGACGGACAGGGGTTGAAAAACTGTTTTTT. The chain uses TRBV18 and TRBJ1-4, with TRBD1 matching over 9 bases. The CDR3 consists of 16 residues. Germline V lookup: CDR1 KGHSH, CDR2 LQKENI. V trimming: 4 bases; J trimming: 7 bases; junction bases outside the gene matches: 10.